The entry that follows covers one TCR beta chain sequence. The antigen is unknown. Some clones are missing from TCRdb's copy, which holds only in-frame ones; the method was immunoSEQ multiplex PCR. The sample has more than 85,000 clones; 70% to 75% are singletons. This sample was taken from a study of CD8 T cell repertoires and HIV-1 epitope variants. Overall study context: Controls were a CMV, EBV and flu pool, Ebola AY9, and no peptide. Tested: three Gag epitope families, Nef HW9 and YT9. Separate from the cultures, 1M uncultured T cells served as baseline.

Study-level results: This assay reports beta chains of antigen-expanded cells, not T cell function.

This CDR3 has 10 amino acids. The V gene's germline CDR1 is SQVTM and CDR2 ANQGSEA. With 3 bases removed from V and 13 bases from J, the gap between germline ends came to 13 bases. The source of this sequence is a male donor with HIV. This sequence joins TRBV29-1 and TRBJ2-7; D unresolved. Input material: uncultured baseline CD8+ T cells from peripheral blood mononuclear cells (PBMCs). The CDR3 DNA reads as TGCAGCGTTGATCCCAACGCCCCATACTTC. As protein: CSVDPNAPYF.